Given below is one TCR beta chain in context. Its antigen is not identified. During the collection period, no donor immune events like infections were recorded. This entry comes from a study of identifying expanded T cells in peripheral blood. V lost 4 bases and J lost 7; bases outside the gene matches: 9. The CDR3 loop spans 16 amino acids. CDR1 and CDR2 (germline): SGDLS, YYNGEE. Study-level results: Approximately 1.1 clones differed between technical replicates, versus approximately 16 and 19 over time. Clone count variance between two-week samples rose with total template count.

Using immunoSEQ multiplex PCR, the repertoire was profiled, and TCRdb retains in-frame clones only, with some absent. This repertoire shows over 90,000 clones, roughly 88% found once; its top ten account for over 12%. The rearrangement uses TRBV9 and TRBJ1-4; 11 nucleotides agree with TRBD1. Sequenced input: blood. This receptor was identified in a person aged 18 to 70 in good health. Written as DNA, the CDR3 is TGTGCCAGCAGCTCCCTGCCGGGACAGGGGGGTGAAAAACTGTTTTTT. It encodes CASSSLPGQGGEKLFF.